Listed below are T cell receptor beta chains from one sample, sequenced in a study of T cell responses to AZD1222 COVID-19 vaccine. Some clones are missing from TCRdb's copy, which holds only in-frame ones; the method was immunoSEQ multiplex PCR. Of roughly 200,000 clones listed, 90% to 95% are singletons. The sample in question was peripheral blood, obtained 28 days after the second dose of the MenACWY control vaccine. The receptor set was obtained from an adult who received the MenACWY meningococcal vaccine as a control. Each CDR3 is given without its conserved first and last residue.

J,V,CDR3
TRBJ2-1,TRBV15,ATSRDRHLRGNEQF
TRBJ1-2,TRBV5-1,ASSLGEDTYGYT
TRBJ2-1,TRBV7-2,ASSSGVGEQF
TRBJ2-3,TRBV19,ASSLGADPVRGTDTQY
TRBJ1-4,TRBV18,ASSSLVGEDTTNEKLF
TRBJ2-2,TRBV28,ASSLFTGELF
TRBJ2-2,TRBV11-2,ASSLGAGSTGELF
TRBJ1-6,TRBV30,AWRRDRGSPLH
TRBJ1-1,TRBV19,ASSIGQGRGEAF
TRBJ2-2,TRBV12-3/TRBV12-4,ASSFRVAGELF
TRBJ2-5,TRBV7-9,ASTPGGMAQY
TRBJ1-5,TRBV2,ASSEALQDQPQH
TRBJ2-5,TRBV7-2,ASSDGTSGQETQY
TRBJ1-2,TRBV30,AWSVRGAFLGGYT
TRBJ1-2,TRBV7-9,ASSLSTGGWYGYT
TRBJ1-1,TRBV5-4,ASSLPEVRTEAF
TRBJ2-7,TRBV5-4,ASTLQGSYEQY
TRBJ2-3,TRBV5-1,ASSLGGGGTDTQY
TRBJ1-1,TRBV2,ASTKASQNTEAF
TRBJ1-1,TRBV2,ASKYRGEPNTEAF
TRBJ2-6,TRBV5-1,ASRDTLSSGANVLT
TRBJ2-7,TRBV23-1,ASSQAGSRGRLSEQY
TRBJ2-2,TRBV4-3,ASSHTHHGELF
TRBJ2-7,TRBV28,ASSLSTTIGQRSYEQY
TRBJ1-4,TRBV19,ASSPGQGGEKLF
TRBJ2-3,TRBV27,ASALTRPRTDTQY
TRBJ1-5,TRBV19,ASRFGGSFQPQH
TRBJ2-7,TRBV7-8,ASSLDRQIAYEQY
TRBJ1-2,TRBV7-2,ASSLVMDSYGYT
TRBJ2-7,TRBV11-2,ASSLDHREQY
TRBJ1-2,TRBV28,ASSLEVFGVDYGYT
TRBJ1-4,TRBV5-1,ASSLGQTSTNEKLF
TRBJ1-2,TRBV7-9,ASSLETGNAGYT
TRBJ1-4,TRBV15,ATSRDQGAWEKLF
TRBJ1-6,TRBV13,ASSSNRDSPLH
TRBJ1-5,TRBV6-1,ASSRLSNQPQH
TRBJ2-7,TRBV6-2/TRBV6-3,ASSANFLYEQY
TRBJ2-5,TRBV5-5,ASSPGQGYETQY
TRBJ2-7,TRBV14,ASTNSYEQY
TRBJ1-3,TRBV9,ASSAGMRTGNTIY
TRBJ1-4,TRBV6-6,ASSYLDRNEKLF
TRBJ1-5,TRBV5-8,ASSLLAGINQPQH
TRBJ1-6,TRBV3-1/TRBV3-2,ASSLTASSYNSPLH
TRBJ1-5,TRBV2,ASRRRDGNQPQH
TRBJ2-7,TRBV2,ASILIGYEQY
TRBJ1-2,TRBV29-1,SVGQGSSADYGYT
TRBJ1-1,TRBV11-1,ASSPRQGGAF
TRBJ1-2,TRBV15,ATSRDQGYYGYT
TRBJ2-5,TRBV10-3,AIRAGGVEKTQY